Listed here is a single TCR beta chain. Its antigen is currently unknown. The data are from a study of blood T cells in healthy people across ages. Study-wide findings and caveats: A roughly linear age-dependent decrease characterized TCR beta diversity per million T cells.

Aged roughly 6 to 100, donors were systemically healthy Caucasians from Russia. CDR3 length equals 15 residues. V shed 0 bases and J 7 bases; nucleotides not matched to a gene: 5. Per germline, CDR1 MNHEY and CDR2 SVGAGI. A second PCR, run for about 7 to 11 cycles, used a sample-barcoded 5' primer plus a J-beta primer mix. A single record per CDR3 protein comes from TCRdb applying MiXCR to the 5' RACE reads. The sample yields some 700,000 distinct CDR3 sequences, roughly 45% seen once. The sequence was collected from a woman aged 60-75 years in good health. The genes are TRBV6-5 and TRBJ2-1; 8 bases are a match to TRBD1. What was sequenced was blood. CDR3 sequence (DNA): TGTGCCAGCAGTTACTCGGGACAGGAAGGGAATGAGCAGTTCTTC. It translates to CASSYSGQEGNEQFF.